This paragraph covers one TCR beta chain sequence. The method was immunoSEQ multiplex PCR; TCRdb's version includes in-frame clones alone and lacks a portion of them. The repertoire holds tens of thousands of clones, approximately 94% seen once, with over 2.5% in the top ten. The data derive from a study of control samples from healthy donors and cancer patients. The CDR3 runs 12 residues. CDR1 and CDR2 (germline): GTSNPN, SVGIG (reference sequence). Deletions cut 4 bases from V and 0 bases from J, with 6 bases between. Material for sequencing was blood. The source of this sequence is a woman younger than 45 in good health. The J gene is TRBJ1-1, the V gene TRBV30, with D unclear. The CDR3 sequence is CAWKQMNTEAFF. DNA for the CDR3: TGTGCCTGGAAACAAATGAACACTGAAGCTTTCTTT.